This T cell receptor beta chain appears in the sequencing data of a study of blood T cell repertoires in COVID-19. As for the study in general: Acute and convalescent COVID-19 samples came from the United States, Italy and Spain. PBMCs, B-cell-depleted T cells, or T cells were the source of the cDNA or gDNA that made up the material.

Under the authors' procedure: The authors estimated nucleated cell counts from reference gene primer amplification. Clones were read by immunoSEQ multiplex PCR, and TCRdb kept only the in-frame ones, dropping some. The D gene and trimming were derived from the DNA, and the V and J assignments and clone size from that table. Of approximately 280,000 clones in the sample, approximately 83% were seen once. The CDR3 sequence is 11 residues long. The germline V and J ends were trimmed by 6 bases and 4 bases, with 4 bases remaining between them. CDR1 is MDHEN and CDR2 is SYDVKM in the germline V gene. This clonotype was obtained from a woman between 25 and 40 years old who had recovered from COVID-19. V is TRBV28 and J is TRBJ2-1; D is unresolved. The sample consisted of peripheral blood. CDR3 DNA sequence: TGTGCCAGCAGATCATACAATGAGCAGTTCTTC. Protein sequence: CASRSYNEQFF.